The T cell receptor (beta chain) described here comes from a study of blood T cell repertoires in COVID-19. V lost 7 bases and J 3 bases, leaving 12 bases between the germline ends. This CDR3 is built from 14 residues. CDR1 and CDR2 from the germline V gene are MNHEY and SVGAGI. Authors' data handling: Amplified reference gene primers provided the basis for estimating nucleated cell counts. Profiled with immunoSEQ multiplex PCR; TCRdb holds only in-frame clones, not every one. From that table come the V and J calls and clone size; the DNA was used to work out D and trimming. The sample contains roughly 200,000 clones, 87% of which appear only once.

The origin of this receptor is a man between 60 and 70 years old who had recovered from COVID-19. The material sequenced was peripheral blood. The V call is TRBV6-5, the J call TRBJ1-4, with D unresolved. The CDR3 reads CASTPRGSNEKLFF. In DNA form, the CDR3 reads TGTGCCAGCACCCCCCGAGGGTCTAATGAAAAACTGTTTTTT.